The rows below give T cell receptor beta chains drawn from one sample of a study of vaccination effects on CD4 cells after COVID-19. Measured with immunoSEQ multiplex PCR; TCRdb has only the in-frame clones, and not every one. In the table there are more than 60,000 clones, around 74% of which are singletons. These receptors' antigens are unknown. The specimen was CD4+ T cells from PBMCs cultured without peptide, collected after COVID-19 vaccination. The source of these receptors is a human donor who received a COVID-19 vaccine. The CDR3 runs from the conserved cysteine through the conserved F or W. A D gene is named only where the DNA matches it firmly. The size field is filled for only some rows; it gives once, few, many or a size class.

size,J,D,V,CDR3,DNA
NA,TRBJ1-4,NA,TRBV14,CASSPGERGREKLFF,TGTGCCAGCAGCCCTGGAGAGCGGGGAAGGGAAAAACTGTTTTTT
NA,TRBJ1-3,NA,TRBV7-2,CASSLESWGTIYF,TGTGCCAGCAGCTTAGAGTCTTGGGGCACCATATATTTT
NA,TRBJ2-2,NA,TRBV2,CASSLAWGNTGELFF,TGTGCCAGCAGCCTTGCTTGGGGGAACACCGGGGAGCTGTTTTTT
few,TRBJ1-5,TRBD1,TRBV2,CASSEARTGSQPQHF,TGTGCCAGCAGTGAAGCAAGGACAGGGAGCCAGCCCCAGCATTTT
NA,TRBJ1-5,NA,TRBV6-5,CASRERGSVQPQHF,TGTGCCAGCAGGGAGAGGGGGAGCGTCCAGCCCCAGCATTTT
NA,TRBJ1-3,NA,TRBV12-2,CASRLARGLSGNTIYF,TGTGCAAGTCGCTTAGCGCGAGGTCTCTCTGGAAACACCATATATTTT
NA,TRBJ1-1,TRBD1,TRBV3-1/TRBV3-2,CASSPGQVWTPEAFF,TGTGCCAGCAGCCCAGGACAGGTATGGACCCCTGAAGCTTTCTTT
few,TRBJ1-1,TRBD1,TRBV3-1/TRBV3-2,CASSQGQVLNTEAFF,TGTGCCAGCAGCCAGGGACAGGTTTTGAACACTGAAGCTTTCTTT
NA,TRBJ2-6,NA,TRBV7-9,CASSLLLGRLYSGANVLTF,TGTGCCAGCAGCTTACTCCTTGGACGCCTTTATTCTGGGGCCAACGTCCTGACTTTC
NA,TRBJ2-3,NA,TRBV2,CASSARNTDTQYF,TGTGCCAGCAGCGCGAGGAATACAGATACGCAGTATTTT
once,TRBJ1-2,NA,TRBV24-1,CATGGGNYGYTF,TGTGCCACGGGCGGGGGGAACTATGGCTACACCTTC
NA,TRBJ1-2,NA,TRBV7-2,CASSLEGTGYTF,TGTGCCAGCAGCTTAGAAGGGACGGGCTACACCTTC
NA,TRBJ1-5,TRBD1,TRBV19,CASIPTGGLNQPQHF,TGTGCCAGTATCCCCACAGGGGGCCTCAATCAGCCCCAGCATTTT
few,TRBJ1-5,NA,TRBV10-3,CAISDFAGYGNQPQHF,TGTGCCATCAGTGACTTTGCGGGGTACGGCAATCAGCCCCAGCATTTT
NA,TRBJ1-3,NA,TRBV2,CASSEESAYSGNTIYF,TGTGCCAGCAGTGAAGAGTCCGCTTACTCTGGAAACACCATATATTTT
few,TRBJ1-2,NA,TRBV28,CASSGTGFYGYTF,TGTGCCAGCAGTGGCACAGGATTCTATGGCTACACCTTC
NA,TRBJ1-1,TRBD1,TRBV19,CASKIGQGTNTEAFF,TGTGCCAGTAAAATCGGACAGGGAACGAACACTGAAGCTTTCTTT
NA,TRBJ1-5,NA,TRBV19,CASSIDLYQPQHF,TGTGCCAGTAGTATAGATCTGTATCAGCCCCAGCATTTT
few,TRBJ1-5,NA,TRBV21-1,CASSSSGGAGNQPQHF,TGTGCCAGCAGCAGCTCCGGGGGCGCGGGCAATCAGCCCCAGCATTTT
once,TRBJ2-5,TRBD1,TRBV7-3,CASSPGGTETQYF,TGTGCCAGCAGTCCAGGGGGAACGGAGACCCAGTACTTC